A single TCR beta chain is shown here with its context. Its antigen is still unknown. The data are from a study of regulatory T cells in long-lasting Graves disease. The CDR3 runs 15 residues. Germline-derived CDR1 and CDR2 are SGHRS and YFSETQ. Trimming removed 2 bases from V and 4 bases from J, with 15 bases in between. The study, taken as a whole, reports: Persistent disease favored TRBV28, TRBJ1-2 and TRBJ2-5.

Indicated time point: newly diagnosed GD, antithyroid drugs for less than 3 months. PBMCs provided the RNA from which the TCR library was made. Investigators prepared the TCR beta libraries by applying iRepertoire HTBI primers and Arm-PCR of CDR3 regions. TCRdb passed the multiplex PCR reads through MiXCR, listing each CDR3 protein once. In the table there are hundreds of thousands of distinct CDR3 sequences, more than 10% of which are singletons. These data also featured in a second study, about T cells in Graves' hyperthyroidism and ophthalmopathy. That work states: The diagnoses drew upon clinical symptoms, serum thyroxine and TRAb, thyroid ultrasound and orbital computed tomography.

This TCR was sampled from a woman between 25 and 40 years old with Graves disease. The sequenced sample was peripheral blood mononuclear cells (PBMCs), obtained at new diagnosis, from a patient treated with antithyroid drugs. The chain joins TRBV5-1 to TRBJ1-1; possibly TRBD1 for D (6 bases). The CDR3: CASSFGPRGSTEAFF. As DNA, the CDR3 is TGCGCCAGCAGCTTCGGCCCGAGGGGGAGCACTGAAGCTTTCTTT.